The following is a TCR beta chain sequence with its context. The record originates from a study of blood T cell repertoires in COVID-19. In the study overall: Acute and convalescent COVID-19 samples came from the United States, Italy and Spain.

Assay: immunoSEQ multiplex PCR; the TCRdb copy retains only in-frame clones and omits some. The sample holds more than 50,000 clones, approximately 92% seen once. The CDR3 runs to 12 residues. V was cut by 8 bases and J by 1 base, with 8 bases left in between. CDR1 is LGHDT and CDR2 is YNNKEL in the germline V gene (reference sequence). Sequenced material: peripheral blood. The receptor comes from a human donor with active COVID-19. The donor label of this sample is uncertain. The V call is TRBV3-1 (or the pseudogene TRBV3-2), the J call TRBJ1-1; D unresolved. CDR3 amino acids: CASRGPNTEAFF. CDR3 in DNA: TGTGCCAGCCGAGGGCCGAACACTGAAGCTTTCTTT.